The rows below give T cell receptor beta chains drawn from one sample of a study of vaccination effects on CD4 cells after COVID-19. TCRdb's copy holds only in-frame clones and misses some; the assay was immunoSEQ multiplex PCR. The sample carries fewer than 55,000 clones, approximately 70% recorded once. For these TCRs, the target antigens are not known. Sequences were derived from CD4+ T cells from PBMCs cultured without peptide, sampled after COVID-19 vaccination. The receptors were gathered from a human donor who received a COVID-19 vaccine. CDR3s include the opening cysteine and the closing phenylalanine or tryptophan.

V: TRBV7-9
J: TRBJ2-1
CDR3: CASSLVIQSSYNEQFF

V: TRBV4-1
J: TRBJ1-1
CDR3: CASSLIGGSTEAFF

V: TRBV6-5
J: TRBJ1-3
CDR3: CASSWTGNGNTIYF

V: TRBV11-2
J: TRBJ1-2
CDR3: CASSWGAGTGYYGYTF

V: TRBV11-3
J: TRBJ1-1
CDR3: CASSLEQNTEAFF

V: TRBV11-2
J: TRBJ2-1
CDR3: CASSLDRGRASGNEQFF

V: TRBV5-4
J: TRBJ2-2
CDR3: CASSLMPGRDTGELFF

V: TRBV7-9
J: TRBJ1-6
CDR3: CASSPIGNSPLHF

V: TRBV7-9
J: TRBJ2-5
CDR3: CASSPLEETQYF

V: TRBV4-1
J: TRBJ2-1
CDR3: CASSQPMGEQFF

V: TRBV29-1
J: TRBJ2-5
CDR3: CSVGGRETQYF

V: TRBV11-3
J: TRBJ1-1
CDR3: CASSPTGRMNTEAFF

V: TRBV5-1
J: TRBJ2-1
CDR3: CASSIGFAYNEQFF

V: TRBV4-2
J: TRBJ2-2
CDR3: CASSQYGLAYTGELFF

V: TRBV5-1
J: TRBJ2-5
CDR3: CASSLWSLNQETQYF

V: TRBV5-1
J: TRBJ1-4
CDR3: CASRRTPTNEKLFF

V: TRBV2
J: TRBJ1-2
CDR3: CASSAVDPDYGYTF

V: TRBV5-6
J: TRBJ1-1
CDR3: CASSLAGQKLNTEAFF

V: TRBV7-9
J: TRBJ1-1
CDR3: CASSLEGARAFF

V: TRBV6-1
J: TRBJ2-7
CDR3: CASSEAGLANSYEQYF

V: TRBV19
J: TRBJ2-1
CDR3: CAAKGQATYNEQFF

V: TRBV27
J: TRBJ1-2
CDR3: CASSLSWPGQNYGYTF

V: TRBV7-6
J: TRBJ2-1
CDR3: CASSLASSGSYNEQFF

V: TRBV6-5
J: TRBJ1-3
CDR3: CASSSATGQPENTIYF